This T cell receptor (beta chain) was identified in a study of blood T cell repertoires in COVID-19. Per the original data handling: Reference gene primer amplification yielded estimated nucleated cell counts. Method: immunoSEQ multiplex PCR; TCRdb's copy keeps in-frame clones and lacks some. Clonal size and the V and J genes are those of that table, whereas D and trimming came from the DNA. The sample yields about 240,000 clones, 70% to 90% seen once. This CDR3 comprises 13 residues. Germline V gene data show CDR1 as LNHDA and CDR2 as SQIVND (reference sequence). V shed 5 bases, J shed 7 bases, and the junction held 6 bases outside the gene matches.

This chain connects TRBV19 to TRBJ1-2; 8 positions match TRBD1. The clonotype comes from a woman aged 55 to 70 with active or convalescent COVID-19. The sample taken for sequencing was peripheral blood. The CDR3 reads CASSGSTGAGYTF. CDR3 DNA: TGTGCCAGTAGTGGATCGACAGGGGCTGGCTACACCTTC.